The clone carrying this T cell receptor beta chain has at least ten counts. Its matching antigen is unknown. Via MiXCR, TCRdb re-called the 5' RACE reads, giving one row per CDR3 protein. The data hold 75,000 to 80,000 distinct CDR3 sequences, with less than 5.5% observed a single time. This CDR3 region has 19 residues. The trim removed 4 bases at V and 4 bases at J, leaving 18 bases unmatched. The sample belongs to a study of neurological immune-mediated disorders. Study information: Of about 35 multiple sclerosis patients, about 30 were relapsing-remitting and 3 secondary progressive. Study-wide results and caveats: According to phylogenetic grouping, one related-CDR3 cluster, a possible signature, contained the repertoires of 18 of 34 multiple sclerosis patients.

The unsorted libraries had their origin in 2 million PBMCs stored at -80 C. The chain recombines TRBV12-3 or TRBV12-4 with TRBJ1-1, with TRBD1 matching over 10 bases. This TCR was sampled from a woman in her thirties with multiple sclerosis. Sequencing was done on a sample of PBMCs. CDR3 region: CASSYYIPGQGRIGTEAFF. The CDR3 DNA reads TGTGCCAGCAGTTACTACATACCGGGACAGGGGCGGATTGGCACTGAAGCTTTCTTT.